This T cell receptor (beta chain) was captured by sequencing in a study of CD8 T cells in Susac syndrome (dated by TCRdb to 2018 to 2020). Regarding the research as a whole: Among the sequenced Susac syndrome patients, roughly six had clinically active disease and roughly eight were in clinical remission. At blood withdrawal, Susac syndrome patients were therapy-naive, treated with corticosteroids (with IVIg additionally given to some), or treated with IVIg alone. Whether CD8+ T cell activation and differentiation in Susac syndrome was antigen driven was tested using repertoire sequencing.

Including cysteine and phenylalanine, the CDR3 has 13 amino acids. Only CDR3 DNA is held: 39 bases, read in frame from base 1. Here V drops 4 bases and J drops 2 bases, and the junction holds 2 bases not matched to any gene. As encoded in the germline V gene (reference sequence), CDR1 is DFQATT while CDR2 is SNEGSKA. Peripheral blood CD8+ and CD4+ T cells from healthy donors, Susac syndrome patients and multiple sclerosis patients were profiled by high-throughput TCR beta sequencing. The Susac syndrome patients fulfilled recently defined diagnostic criteria for definite or probable disease. Bulk CD8+ and CD4+ T cells were purified by magnetic negative isolation, while CD8+ TEMRA cells were enriched using FACS. Blood was collected in EDTA tubes and processed within 24 hours, with PBMCs isolated through density gradient centrifugation. PBMCs intended for TCR sequencing were frozen in liquid nitrogen and were later thawed in a 37 degrees C water bath. The sorted or isolated CD4+, CD8+ and CD8+ TEMRA cells had a purity of 90% or higher.

Results and caveats for the whole study, not just this receptor: In patients with Susac syndrome, the CD4+ T cell repertoire showed no detectable clonal expansion. The study acknowledged that relatively few individuals were included in the TCR sequencing and HLA analysis.

As regards this clonotype: Its antigen target is currently unknown. No per-base quality is available; no much larger clone lies one base away.

RNA was extracted using the RNeasy kit, and roughly 0.5 to 1 microgram was reverse transcribed with random hexamers. The immunoSEQ multiplex PCR assay, covering 54 Vbeta and 13 Jbeta segments, was used to amplify TCR beta CDR3 regions. To correct PCR amplification bias, a synthetic template baseline was used for both primer optimization and computational correction. Regarding the original processing steps: Reads were annotated to V, D and J genes according to IMGT and were analyzed with immunoSEQ Analyzer, with only productive sequences retained. Clonality was computed as one minus Shannon entropy normalized by log2 of the number of productive unique sequences. For each patient and control, public and private clones were evaluated within the 100 most prevalent clones. Clones were defined as Susac-specific when absent from the healthy and MS cohorts, from some 1,100 published viral clones and from other ImmuneACCESS disease sequences. TCRdb redid the processing of the public reads, applying fastp at Q25 and MiXCR, and retained in-frame beta chains. Rows with one shared CDR3 protein collapse into an entry with the most common genes and DNA. The V and J calls reflect TCRdb's pipeline rather than the authors' work. The sample table lists about 120,000 distinct CDR3 sequences, roughly 95% of them with a count of one. The biggest ten clones account for over 0.12% of the sample.

The sequence was collected from a human donor with Susac syndrome. Sequencing was carried out using CD4+ T cells from PBMCs. The sequence is built from TRBV20-1 and TRBJ2-1, with 7 junctional bases fitting TRBD2. The nucleotide sequence is given as TGCAGTGCTAACAGCGGGACCTACAATGAGCAGTTCTTC. Translated, it reads CSANSGTYNEQFF.